What follows describes a single T cell receptor (beta chain). The target antigen is unknown. One entry per CDR3 protein results from TCRdb running MiXCR on the RT-PCR reads. The table has about 520,000 distinct CDR3 sequences, 25% seen once. This entry belongs to a study of response to subunit inactivated influenza vaccine. General study points: Authors suggested each seasonal flu vaccination may recruit only limited numbers of new T cells.

The TCR originated in a man aged 50-60 years who received an inactivated influenza vaccine. The sequencing here drew on CD4+ T cells sorted from PBMCs, taken 4 to 6 days after vaccination.

CDR3: CASSLRLARTDTQYF. CDR3 nucleotide sequence: TGTGCCAGCAGTTTAAGACTAGCCCGCACAGATACGCAGTATTTT. The chain couples TRBV27 to TRBJ2-3; TRBD2 agrees at 7 bases. Trimming at V came to 2 bases and at J to 1 base, leaving 3 bases not matched to a gene. Germline V gene lookup returns CDR1 MNHEY and CDR2 SMNVEV (reference sequence). The CDR3 totals 15 residues.